Given below is one T cell receptor (beta chain) in context. A single base separates this from a much larger clone, so it may be a read error. The data stem from a study of T cells in Graves' hyperthyroidism and ophthalmopathy. TCR beta CDR3 region amplification was performed from RNA transcripts. During a first-round RT-PCR of the TCR CDR3, the HTBI primer set was used. MiXCR was run by TCRdb on the multiplex PCR reads, yielding one entry per CDR3 protein. The data contain 300,000 or so distinct CDR3 sequences, roughly 17% of them seen just once; the ten biggest clones take up around a third. The CDR3 runs to 14 residues. Germline V gene lookup returns CDR1 SGHRS and CDR2 YFSETQ. Losses at the gene ends were 4 bases for V and 13 bases for J; bases not matched to a gene: 14.

The sequencing sample was made of blood. The sequence came from a man aged 25-40 years with Graves' hyperthyroidism. The chain couples TRBV5-1 to TRBJ1-1, with 9 bases matching TRBD1. The CDR3 reads CASSVTPGQGDGFF. The CDR3 DNA reads as TGCGCCAGCAGCGTGACGCCGGGACAGGGTGATGGTTTCTTT.